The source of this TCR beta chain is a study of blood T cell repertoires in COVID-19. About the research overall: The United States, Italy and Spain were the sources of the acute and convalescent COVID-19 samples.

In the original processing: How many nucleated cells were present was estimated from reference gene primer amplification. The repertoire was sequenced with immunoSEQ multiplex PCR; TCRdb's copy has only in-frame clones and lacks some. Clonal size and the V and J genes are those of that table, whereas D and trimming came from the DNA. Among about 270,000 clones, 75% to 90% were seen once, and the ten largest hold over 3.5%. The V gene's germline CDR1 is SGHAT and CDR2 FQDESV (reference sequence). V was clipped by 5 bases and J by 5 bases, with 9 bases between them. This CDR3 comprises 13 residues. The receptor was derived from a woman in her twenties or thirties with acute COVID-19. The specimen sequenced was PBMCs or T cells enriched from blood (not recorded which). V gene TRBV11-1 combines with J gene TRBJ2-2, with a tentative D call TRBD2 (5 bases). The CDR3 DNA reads TGTGCCAGCAGCCATCCGGGAACCGGGGAGCTGTTTTTT. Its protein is CASSHPGTGELFF.